This TCR beta chain was recovered during a study of blood T cell repertoires in COVID-19. The germline CDR1 and CDR2 sequences are SEHNR and FQNEAQ (reference sequence). This CDR3 has 13 residues. V was pared by 5 bases and J by 6 bases, with 10 bases between. Method: immunoSEQ multiplex PCR; TCRdb's copy keeps in-frame clones and lacks some. The sample lists some 400,000 clones; roughly nine tenths were seen once. The sequenced sample was PBMCs or T cells enriched from blood (not recorded which). This receptor was obtained from a woman under 40 who had recovered from COVID-19. V and J are TRBV7-9 and TRBJ2-2, with a possible D match to TRBD1 (5 bases). DNA for the CDR3: TGTGCCAGCAGCCCATTAGGGGCCGGGGAGCTGTTTTTT. This translates into CASSPLGAGELFF.